The entry that follows covers one T cell receptor beta chain sequence. Its antigen is still unknown. Per the germline V gene, CDR1 is ENHRY and CDR2 is SYGVKD. Between the trimmed V and J ends, which lost 11 bases and 2 bases, there was a span of 16 bases. This CDR3 is built from 14 residues. This entry is derived from a study of cytomegalovirus exposure and HLA in healthy donors. The protocol was immunoSEQ multiplex PCR, while the TCRdb copy is restricted to in-frame clones and leaves out a portion. The table records some 210,000 clones, about nine tenths of them present only once. Whole-study findings and limits: A few CMV-associated chains were confirmed in vitro to be specific for CMV antigens. Cytomegalovirus status was reportedly diagnosed by the classifier with high specificity and sensitivity. While the bulk of TCR sequences proved rare, some public TCRs turned up in many donors. The study put 150 to 200 TCR beta chains on its list as cytomegalovirus-associated.

The clonotype was recovered from a young woman in good health and CMV-seropositive. The chain couples TRBV10-3 to TRBJ2-1; D unclear. The sequenced material came from PBMCs. CDR3: CAAGRERAYNEQFF. CDR3 nucleotides: TGTGCCGCCGGTAGAGAGCGAGCCTACAATGAGCAGTTCTTC.